This T cell receptor (beta chain) derives from a study of shared clonotypes between healthy human individuals. The study's findings and limits: Some clonotypes were shared by all four sorted-subset donors, while others were not shared. The non-shared ones had lower generation probabilities than the shared ones.

Profiling relied on immunoSEQ multiplex PCR, and the TCRdb table lists in-frame clones only, not all of them. The top ten hold nearly 25% of the sample, which has approximately 810,000 clones, 80% to 95% seen once. The naive CD8 fraction comprised CD45RO-negative cells positively selected for CCR7 and excluded terminally differentiated effector memory CD45RA+ cells. The CDR3 length is 16 residues. Germline CDR1 and CDR2: MDHEN and SYDVKM. The J segment lost 5 bases and the V segment lost 5 bases, leaving 11 bases of the junction unmatched. Concerning this clone itself: Its antigen is currently unknown.

V usage is TRBV28 and J usage is TRBJ2-5; TRBD2 matches at 10 bases. The source of this sequence is a man aged 25-45 years in good health. Sequencing was carried out using naive CD8+ T cells sorted from blood. CDR3 DNA: TGTGCCAGCAGTCTAAAAGCGGGAGGGCCTTGGGAGACCCAGTACTTC. Translating it yields CASSLKAGGPWETQYF. Using reference TRBV28 and TRBJ2-5 for the parts outside the CDR3, the full variable domain is DVKVTQSSRYLVKRTGEKVFLECVQDMDHENMFWYRQDPGLGLRLIYFSYDVKMKEKGDIPEGYSVSREKKERFSLILESASTNQTSMYLCASSLKAGGPWETQYFGPGTRLLVL.